This T cell receptor (beta chain) came from a study of T cell responses to AZD1222 COVID-19 vaccine. This clone was detected a few times. CDR1 and CDR2 from the germline V gene are MNHEY and SMNVEV (reference sequence). The CDR3 consists of 15 residues. Trimming at V came to 5 bases and at J to 2 bases, leaving 5 bases not matched to a gene. The protocol was immunoSEQ multiplex PCR, while the TCRdb copy is restricted to in-frame clones and leaves out a portion. The repertoire holds 100,000 to 120,000 clones, with just under 95% as singletons. Source: peripheral blood, taken on day 0 of AZD1222 vaccination. The chain employs TRBV27 and TRBJ1-2, with TRBD1 matching over 10 bases. This sequence originates from an adult in good health. The CDR3: CASSLRTGGNYGYTF. The CDR3 nucleotides read TGTGCCAGCAGTCTGCGGACAGGGGGGAACTATGGCTACACCTTC.